This T cell receptor beta chain was sequenced during a study of blood T cell repertoires in COVID-19. Germline V lookup: CDR1 MNHEY, CDR2 SVGAGI. The V segment lost 8 bases and the J segment 5 bases; nucleotides outside the gene matches: 9. CDR3 size: 14 residues. TCRdb keeps only in-frame clones here, not all; method: immunoSEQ multiplex PCR. The table records more than 250,000 clones, 84% of them present only once. This rearrangement joins TRBV6-5 to TRBJ2-7; 10 nucleotides match TRBD2. The TCR originated in a human donor in a cohort sampled during active COVID-19. The sample was peripheral blood. CDR3 DNA sequence: TGTGCCAGCGGGGGGGGGACTAGCGTGGACGAGCAGTACTTC. This encodes CASGGGTSVDEQYF.